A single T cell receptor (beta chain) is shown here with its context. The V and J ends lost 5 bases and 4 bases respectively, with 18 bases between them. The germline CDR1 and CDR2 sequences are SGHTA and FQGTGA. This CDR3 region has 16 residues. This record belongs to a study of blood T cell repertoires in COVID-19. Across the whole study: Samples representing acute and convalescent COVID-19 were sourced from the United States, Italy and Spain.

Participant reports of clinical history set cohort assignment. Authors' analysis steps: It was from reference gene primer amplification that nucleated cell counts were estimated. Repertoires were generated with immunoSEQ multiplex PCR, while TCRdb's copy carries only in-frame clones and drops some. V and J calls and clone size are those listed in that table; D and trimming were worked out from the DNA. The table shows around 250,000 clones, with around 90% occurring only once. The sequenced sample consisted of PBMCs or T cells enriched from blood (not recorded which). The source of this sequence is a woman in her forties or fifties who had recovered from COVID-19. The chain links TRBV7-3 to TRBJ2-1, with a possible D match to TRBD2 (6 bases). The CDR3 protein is CASSLPGGGQYNEQFF. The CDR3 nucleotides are TGTGCCAGCAGCCTCCCGGGCGGAGGGCAGTACAATGAGCAGTTCTTC.